This paragraph reports one T cell receptor beta chain. This CDR3 has 14 residues. The V end was cut by 6 bases, the J end by 7 bases, with 18 bases between. Germline V CDR1 and CDR2: LNHDA, SQIVND (reference sequence). The sample comes from a study of control samples from healthy donors and cancer patients. The table came from immunoSEQ multiplex PCR; TCRdb's copy has only in-frame clones and leaves some out. Found here are under 100,000 clones, approximately 93% of them singletons; the top ten hold over 1.3%. The sequence derives from a woman under 40 in good health. The chain couples TRBV19 to TRBJ1-1, with D possibly TRBD1 on 6 matching bases. The sequenced material came from blood. DNA of the CDR3: TGTGCCAGTAGGCCACAGGGCCAGGGAGGTGAAGCTTTCTTT. Its protein is CASRPQGQGGEAFF.